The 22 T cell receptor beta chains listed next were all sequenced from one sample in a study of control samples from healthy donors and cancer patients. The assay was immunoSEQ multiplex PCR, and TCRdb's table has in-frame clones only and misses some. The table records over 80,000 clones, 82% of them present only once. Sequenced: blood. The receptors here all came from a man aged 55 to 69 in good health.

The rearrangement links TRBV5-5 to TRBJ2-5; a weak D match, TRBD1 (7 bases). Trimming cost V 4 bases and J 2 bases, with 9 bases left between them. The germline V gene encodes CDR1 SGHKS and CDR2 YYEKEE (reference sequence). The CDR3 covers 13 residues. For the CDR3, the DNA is TGTGCCAGCAGCCAGGGGGGACAAGAGACCCAGTACTTC. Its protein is CASSQGGQETQYF.

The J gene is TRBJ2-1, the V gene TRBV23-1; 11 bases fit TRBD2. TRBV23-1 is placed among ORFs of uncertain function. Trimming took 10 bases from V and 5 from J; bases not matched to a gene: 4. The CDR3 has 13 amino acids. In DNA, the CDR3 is TGCGCCATTACGACTAGCGGGAACAATGAGCAGTTCTTC. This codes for CAITTSGNNEQFF.

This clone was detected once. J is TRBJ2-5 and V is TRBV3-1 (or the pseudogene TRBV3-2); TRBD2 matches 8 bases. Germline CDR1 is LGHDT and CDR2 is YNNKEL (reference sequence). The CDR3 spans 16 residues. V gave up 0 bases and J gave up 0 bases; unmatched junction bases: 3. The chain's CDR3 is CASSQDASGYQETQYF. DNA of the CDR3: TGTGCCAGCAGCCAAGATGCTAGCGGGTACCAAGAGACCCAGTACTTC.

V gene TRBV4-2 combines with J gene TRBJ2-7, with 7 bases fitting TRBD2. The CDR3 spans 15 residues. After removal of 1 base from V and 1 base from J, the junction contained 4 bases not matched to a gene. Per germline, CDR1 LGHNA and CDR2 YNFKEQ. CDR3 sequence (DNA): TGTGCCAGCAGCCAAGGTATCGGGGGGTCCTACGAGCAGTACTTC. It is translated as CASSQGIGGSYEQYF.

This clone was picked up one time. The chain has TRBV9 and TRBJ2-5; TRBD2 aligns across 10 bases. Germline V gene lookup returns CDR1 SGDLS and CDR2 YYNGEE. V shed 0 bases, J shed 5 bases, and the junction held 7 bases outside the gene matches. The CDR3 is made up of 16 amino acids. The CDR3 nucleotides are TGTGCCAGCAGCGTAGGAGGGGGGACTAGCGCGGAGACCCAGTACTTC. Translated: CASSVGGGTSAETQYF.

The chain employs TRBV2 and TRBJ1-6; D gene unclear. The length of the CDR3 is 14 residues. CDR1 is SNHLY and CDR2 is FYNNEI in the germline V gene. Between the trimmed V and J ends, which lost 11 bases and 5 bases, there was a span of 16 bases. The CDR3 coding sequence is TGTGCCGGGATGAGGATCCGTAATAATTCACCCCTCCACTTT. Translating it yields CAGMRIRNNSPLHF. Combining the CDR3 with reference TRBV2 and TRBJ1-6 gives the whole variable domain EPEVTQTPSHQVTQMGQEVILRCVPISNHLYFYWYRQILGQKVEFLVSFYNNEISEKSEIFDDQFSVERPDGSNFTLKIRSTKLEDSAMYFCAGMRIRNNSPLHFGNGTRLTVT.

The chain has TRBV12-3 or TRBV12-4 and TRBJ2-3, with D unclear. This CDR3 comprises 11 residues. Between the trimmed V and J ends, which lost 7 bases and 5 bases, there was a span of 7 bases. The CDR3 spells CASTGGDTQYF. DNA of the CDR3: TGTGCCAGCACCGGCGGAGATACGCAGTATTTT.

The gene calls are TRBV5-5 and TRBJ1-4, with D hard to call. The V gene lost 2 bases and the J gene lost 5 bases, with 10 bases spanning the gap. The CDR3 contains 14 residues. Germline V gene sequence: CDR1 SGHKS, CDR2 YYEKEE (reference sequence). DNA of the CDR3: TGTGCCAGCAGCTTACTTCAGCAGAATGAAAAACTGTTTTTT. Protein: CASSLLQQNEKLFF.

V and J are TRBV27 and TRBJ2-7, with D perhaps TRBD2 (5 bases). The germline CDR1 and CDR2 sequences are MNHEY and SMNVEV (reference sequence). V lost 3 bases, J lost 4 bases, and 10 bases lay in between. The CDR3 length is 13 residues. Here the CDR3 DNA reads TGTGCCAGCAGTTTTCTGGGGAGTTACGAGCAGTACTTC. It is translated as CASSFLGSYEQYF.

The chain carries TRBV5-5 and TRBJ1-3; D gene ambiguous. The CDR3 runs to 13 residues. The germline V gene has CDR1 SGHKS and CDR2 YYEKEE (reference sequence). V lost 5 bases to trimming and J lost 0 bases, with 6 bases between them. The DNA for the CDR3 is TGTGCCAGCAGTCGAGACTCTGGAAACACCATATATTTT. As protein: CASSRDSGNTIYF.

The CDR3 nucleotides are TGTGCCAGTAGTATGCAGGGCTTCACGCAGTATTTT. As protein: CASSMQGFTQYF. The chain joins TRBV19 to TRBJ2-3; tentatively, D is TRBD1 (5 bases). The CDR3 has 12 amino acids. Germline V CDR1 and CDR2: LNHDA, SQIVND (reference sequence). Trimming took off 3 bases at V and 9 bases at J, with 10 bases between the two ends.

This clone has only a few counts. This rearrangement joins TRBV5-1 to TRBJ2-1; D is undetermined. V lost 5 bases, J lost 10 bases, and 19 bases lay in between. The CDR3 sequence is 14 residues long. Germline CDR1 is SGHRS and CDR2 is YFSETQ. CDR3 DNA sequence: TGCGCCAGCAGGCGGACCGCCGGGTTACAGGAGCAGTTCTTC. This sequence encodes CASRRTAGLQEQFF.

The CDR3 here is CAWSGLLGDIGVNEQFF. CDR3 DNA: TGTGCCTGGAGTGGATTATTGGGGGACATCGGGGTCAATGAGCAGTTCTTC. V is TRBV30 and J is TRBJ2-1; a weak D match, TRBD1 (6 bases). V lost 1 base to trimming and J lost 6 bases, with 22 bases between them. This CDR3 has 17 amino acids. The germline V gene encodes CDR1 GTSNPN and CDR2 SVGIG (reference sequence).

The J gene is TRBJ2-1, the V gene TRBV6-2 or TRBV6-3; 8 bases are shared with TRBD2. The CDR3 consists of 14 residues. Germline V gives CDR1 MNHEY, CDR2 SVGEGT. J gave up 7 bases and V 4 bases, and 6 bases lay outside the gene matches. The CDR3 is CASSSLLAGNEQFF. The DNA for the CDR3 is TGTGCCAGCAGTTCCCTATTAGCGGGAAATGAGCAGTTCTTC.

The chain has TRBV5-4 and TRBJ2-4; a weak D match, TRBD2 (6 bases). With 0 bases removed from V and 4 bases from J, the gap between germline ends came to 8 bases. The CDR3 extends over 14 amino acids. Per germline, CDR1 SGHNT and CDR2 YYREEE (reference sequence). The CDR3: CASSLVGGKNIQYF. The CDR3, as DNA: TGTGCCAGCAGCTTGGTTGGGGGGAAAAACATTCAGTACTTC.

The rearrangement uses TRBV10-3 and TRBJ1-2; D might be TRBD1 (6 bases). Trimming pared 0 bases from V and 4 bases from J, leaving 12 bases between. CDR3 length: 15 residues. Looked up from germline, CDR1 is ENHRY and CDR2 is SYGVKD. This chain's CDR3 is CAISESQGGGYGYTF. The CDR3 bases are TGTGCCATCAGTGAGTCCCAGGGAGGGGGCTATGGCTACACCTTC.

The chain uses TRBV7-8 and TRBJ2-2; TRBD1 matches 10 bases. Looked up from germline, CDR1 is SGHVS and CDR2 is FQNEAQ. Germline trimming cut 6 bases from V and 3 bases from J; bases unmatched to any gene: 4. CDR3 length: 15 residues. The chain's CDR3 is CASSTGTGDTGELFF. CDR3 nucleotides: TGTGCCAGCAGTACCGGGACAGGGGACACCGGGGAGCTGTTTTTT.

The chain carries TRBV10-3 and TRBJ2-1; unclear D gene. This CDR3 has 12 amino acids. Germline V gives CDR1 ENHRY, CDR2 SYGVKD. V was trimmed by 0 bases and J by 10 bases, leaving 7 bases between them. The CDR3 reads CAISESLVEQFF. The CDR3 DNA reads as TGTGCCATCAGTGAGTCGCTGGTCGAGCAGTTCTTC.

CDR3 sequence reads: CASSEAGGGPTDTQYF. The CDR3 DNA sequence: TGTGCCAGCAGTGAAGCGGGCGGGGGGCCCACAGATACGCAGTATTTT. This rearrangement joins TRBV25-1 to TRBJ2-3, with 8 bases identical to TRBD2. This CDR3 region has 16 residues. V shed 2 bases and J 2 bases; nucleotides not matched to a gene: 6. Germline V gene sequence: CDR1 MGHDK, CDR2 SYGVNS.

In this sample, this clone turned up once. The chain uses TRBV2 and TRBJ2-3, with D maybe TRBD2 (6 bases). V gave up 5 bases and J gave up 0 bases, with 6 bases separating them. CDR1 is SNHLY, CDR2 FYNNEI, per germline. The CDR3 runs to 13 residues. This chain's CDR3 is CASSLASTDTQYF. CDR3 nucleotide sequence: TGTGCCAGCAGTCTAGCGAGCACAGATACGCAGTATTTT.

The CDR3 reads CASSQVERIQETQYF. CDR3 DNA sequence: TGTGCCAGCAGCCAAGTGGAACGAATTCAAGAGACCCAGTACTTC. V usage is TRBV3-1 (or the pseudogene TRBV3-2) and J usage is TRBJ2-5; D is undetermined. Between the trimmed V and J ends, which lost 1 base and 2 bases, there was a span of 11 bases. In germline, CDR1 is LGHDT, CDR2 YNNKEL (reference sequence). CDR3 size: 15 residues.

The DNA for the CDR3 is TGCGCCAGCAGTGAGTCGACATACGAGCAGTACTTC. It is translated as CASSESTYEQYF. V is TRBV10-1 and J is TRBJ2-7, with D unresolved. Germline CDR1 is WNHNN and CDR2 is SYGVQD (reference sequence). Trimming took 0 bases from V and 4 from J, leaving 4 bases between them. CDR3 length equals 12 residues.